Shown below are 13 T cell receptor beta chains from a single sample sequenced in a study of cytomegalovirus exposure and HLA in healthy donors. PCR involved 60 Vbeta and 13 Jbeta primers. Sequencing used immunoSEQ multiplex PCR; TCRdb keeps in-frame clones, though not all of them. This table holds roughly 130,000 clones, around 79% found once. Source material: PBMCs. The receptors stem from a female donor in good health and CMV-seronegative.

The CDR3 bases are TGCGCCAGCAGCCGTAGGACTAGCTGGGGCGGTGAGCAGTTCTTC. Amino acids: CASSRRTSWGGEQFF. The chain combines TRBV4-3 with TRBJ2-1; TRBD2 matches at 8 bases. Germline V CDR1 and CDR2: LGHNA, YSLEER. The CDR3 is made up of 15 amino acids. The trim removed 4 bases at V and 9 bases at J, leaving 11 bases unmatched.

The chain recombines TRBV7-2 with TRBJ1-6; maybe TRBD1 (6 bases). Germline V gives CDR1 SGHTA, CDR2 FQGNSA. This CDR3 has 15 amino acids. The ends were cut back, 5 bases at V and 10 bases at J, with 18 bases in the middle. This CDR3 reads CASSPNRQVESPLHF. The CDR3 DNA reads as TGTGCCAGCAGCCCCAACCGACAGGTAGAGTCACCCCTCCACTTT.

The chain carries TRBV5-3 and TRBJ1-5; D perhaps matches TRBD1 (5 bases). TRBV5-3 is an open reading frame whose function is uncertain. This CDR3 contains 14 residues. The V gene lost 1 base and the J gene lost 1 base, with 6 bases spanning the gap. This CDR3 reads CARSLRQSNQPQHF. CDR3 DNA sequence: TGTGCCAGAAGCTTGAGACAGAGCAATCAGCCCCAGCATTTT.

The chain combines TRBV4-3 with TRBJ1-5; TRBD1 matches at 7 bases. The CDR3 runs to 16 residues. J lost 3 bases, V lost 4 bases, and 9 bases had no gene match. Germline V gene sequence: CDR1 LGHNA, CDR2 YSLEER. The CDR3 region has the DNA TGCGCCAGCAGCCCCACCCCCACAGGGGACAATCAGCCCCAGCATTTT. This gives the protein CASSPTPTGDNQPQHF.

This chain uses TRBV6-5 with TRBJ1-1; no reliable D call. CDR1 MNHEY and CDR2 SVGAGI come from the germline V gene. Trimming cost V 2 bases and J 3 bases, with 7 bases left between them. The CDR3 has 13 amino acids. The CDR3 here is CASSYQEDTEAFF. CDR3 DNA sequence: TGTGCCAGCAGTTACCAGGAGGACACTGAAGCTTTCTTT.

The V gene is TRBV5-1, the J gene TRBJ2-5, with 7 nucleotides matching TRBD2. V dropped 5 bases and J dropped 5; count of bases not matched to a gene: 15. This CDR3 comprises 16 residues. CDR1 is SGHRS, CDR2 YFSETQ, per germline. CDR3 in amino acids: CASREGRREQMETQYF. The CDR3 DNA follows: TGCGCCAGCAGGGAAGGGAGGCGGGAGCAAATGGAGACCCAGTACTTC.

The chain carries TRBV15 and TRBJ2-7; 8 bases line up with TRBD1. Trimming at V came to 0 bases and at J to 6 bases, leaving 13 bases not matched to a gene. The CDR3 has 17 amino acids. Germline CDR1 is LNHNV and CDR2 is YYDKDF (reference sequence). Here the CDR3 DNA reads TGTGCCACCAGCAGAGATTATTTTCGAGGACAGGGCTCCGAGCAGTACTTC. Its protein product is CATSRDYFRGQGSEQYF.

The V gene is TRBV5-4, the J gene TRBJ2-1; 11 bases line up with TRBD2. The CDR3 length is 16 residues. V lost 4 bases, J lost 7 bases, and 10 bases stayed unmatched. Germline values: CDR1 SGHNT, CDR2 YYREEE (reference sequence). CDR3 in DNA: TGTGCCAGCAGCCCCATTGGTAGCGGGGGGGGTAATGAGCAGTTCTTC. Its protein product is CASSPIGSGGGNEQFF.

A single count supports this clone. DNA for the CDR3: TGTGCCAGCAGTTACTCCGAGATCGGGGTCTACAATGAGCAGTTCTTC. As protein: CASSYSEIGVYNEQFF. The rearrangement uses TRBV6-5 and TRBJ2-1, with a weak D call TRBD2 (5 bases). There are 16 residues in the CDR3. Germline assignment: CDR1 MNHEY and CDR2 SVGAGI. The V and J ends lost 0 bases and 3 bases respectively, with 12 bases between them.

The chain links TRBV9 to TRBJ1-4; 7 nucleotides align to TRBD1. Per the germline V gene, CDR1 is SGDLS and CDR2 is YYNGEE. The V gene end was trimmed by 4 bases and the J gene end by 7 bases; junction bases not matched to a gene: 10. The CDR3 extends over 15 amino acids. This CDR3 is CASSPQVQGSEKLFF. The CDR3 DNA reads as TGTGCCAGCAGCCCCCAGGTACAGGGGAGTGAAAAACTGTTTTTT.

This chain links TRBV14 with TRBJ2-7; D remains ambiguous. The V and J ends lost 5 bases and 3 bases respectively, with 17 bases between them. This CDR3 region has 15 residues. In germline, CDR1 is SGHDN, CDR2 FVKESK. The CDR3 spells CASSARRNSLYEQYF. CDR3 coding DNA: TGTGCCAGCAGCGCCCGTCGGAACAGCCTCTACGAGCAGTACTTC.

V is TRBV10-3 and J is TRBJ2-7; D perhaps matches TRBD1 (7 bases). The germline V and J ends were trimmed by 7 bases and 5 bases, with 15 bases remaining between them. There are 13 residues in the CDR3. Germline CDR1 and CDR2: ENHRY and SYGVKD. The CDR3 sequence: CAINPTGRHEQYF. The CDR3, as DNA: TGTGCCATCAACCCGACAGGGAGGCACGAGCAGTACTTC.

The chain is built from TRBV29-1 and TRBJ2-5; TRBD2 matches 11 bases. Trimming removed 6 bases from V and 3 bases from J; junction bases left unmatched: 3. There are 13 residues in the CDR3. Germline V gene lookup returns CDR1 SQVTM and CDR2 ANQGSEA. CDR3 amino acids: CSVPGLAEETQYF. The CDR3 coding sequence is TGCAGCGTCCCGGGACTAGCGGAAGAGACCCAGTACTTC.